A single sample is the source of the 31 T cell receptor beta chains below, sequenced in a study of T-cell reconstitution after alpha-beta-depleted transplantation in children. Unique molecular identifiers featured in how the TCRbeta library was prepared. TCRdb itself ran the PCR reads through MiXCR, one entry per CDR3 protein. This table has hundreds of thousands of distinct CDR3 sequences, around 14% appearing once. The sequencing used PBMCs, collected before TCRalphabeta/CD19-depleted stem cell transplant. All receptors come from a girl under 10 years old with congenital amegakaryocytic thrombocytopenia, due to receive a stem cell transplant.

This clonotype was detected many times. CDR3 residues: CASSLPLGRGDEAFF. DNA for the CDR3: TGCGCCAGCAGCTTGCCCTTGGGGAGGGGAGATGAAGCTTTCTTT. The chain links TRBV5-1 to TRBJ1-1, with D possibly matching TRBD1 (5 bases). This CDR3 is 15 amino acids long. The V and J ends lost 1 base and 7 bases respectively, with 17 bases between them. Germline CDR1 is SGHRS and CDR2 is YFSETQ.

At least ten counts were recorded for this clonotype. This chain connects TRBV7-9 to TRBJ1-1; weak D call: TRBD1 (6 bases). V dropped 5 bases and J dropped 5 bases, with 12 bases sitting between them. This CDR3 is 13 amino acids long. Germline V gives CDR1 SEHNR, CDR2 FQNEAQ (reference sequence). In nucleotides, the CDR3 is TGTGCCAGCAGCGTACAGGGAGTGACTGAAGCTTTCTTT. This sequence encodes CASSVQGVTEAFF.

This clonotype was detected many times. This chain joins TRBV12-3 or TRBV12-4 and TRBJ2-7, with D possibly TRBD1 on 6 matching bases. V was trimmed by 6 bases and J by 0 bases, leaving 15 bases between them. This CDR3 has 15 residues. The CDR3 coding sequence is TGTGCCAGCAGCTACACAGGGAAAAGCTCCTACGAGCAGTACTTC. It translates to CASSYTGKSSYEQYF.

This clonotype has at least ten counts. The V and J genes are TRBV24-1 and TRBJ2-1; 7 bases agree with TRBD2. Germline CDR1 is KGHDR and CDR2 is SFDVKD. This CDR3 comprises 16 residues. Trimming removed 1 base from V and 3 bases from J; junction bases left unmatched: 5. The CDR3: CATSDFASGHYNEQFF. CDR3 coding DNA: TGTGCCACCAGTGATTTCGCTAGCGGCCACTACAATGAGCAGTTCTTC.

The chain uses TRBV27 and TRBJ2-6; no reliable D call. Germline-derived CDR1 and CDR2 are MNHEY and SMNVEV (reference sequence). The CDR3 covers 17 residues. V was pared by 8 bases and J by 0 bases, with 17 bases between. The CDR3 protein is CASPTGRIVSGANVLTF. The CDR3 coding sequence is TGTGCCAGCCCGACGGGTAGAATAGTCTCTGGGGCCAACGTCCTGACTTTC. Drawing the rest from reference TRBV27 and TRBJ2-6, the complete variable domain is EAQVTQNPRYLITVTGKKLTVTCSQNMNHEYMSWYRQDPGLGLRQIYYSMNVEVTDKGDVPEGYKVSRKEKRNFPLILESPSPNQTSLYFCASPTGRIVSGANVLTFGAGSRLTVL.

For the CDR3, the DNA is TGCAGCGTTGTCGCTCTATCCGGGGGCTCCGGGGAGCTGTTTTTT. Translated, it gives CSVVALSGGSGELFF. The genes are TRBV29-1 and TRBJ2-2; perhaps D is TRBD1 or TRBD2 (6 bases each). The CDR3 consists of 15 residues. Germline loops: CDR1 SQVTM, CDR2 ANQGSEA. Trimming stripped 4 bases from V and 6 bases from J, with 18 bases between.

Comments on this clonotype: A much larger clone lies one base from this, so it may be a read error. The chain uses TRBV6-5 and TRBJ2-3; a possible D gene is TRBD2 (5 bases). The germline CDR1 and CDR2 sequences are MNHEY and SVGAGI. This CDR3 spans 15 amino acids. CDR3 coding DNA: TGTGCCAGCAGTCACTCCGGACTGGTAGCGGATACGCAGTATTTT. Protein: CASSHSGLVADTQYF.

This clonotype was detected ten times or more. This chain uses TRBV20-1 with TRBJ2-2, with 13 bases that match TRBD2. Looked up from germline, CDR1 is DFQATT and CDR2 is SNEGSKA (reference sequence). Trimming cost V 4 bases and J 8 bases; bases outside gene matches: 16. This CDR3 contains 18 residues. CDR3 protein: CSAKPPSGTSGTGGELFF. CDR3 DNA: TGCAGTGCTAAGCCACCCTCCGGGACTAGCGGGACAGGGGGGGAGCTGTTTTTT.

This clonotype was found a few times. The chain is built from TRBV24-1 and TRBJ2-3; the match to TRBD1 covers 8 bases. Germline V CDR1 and CDR2: KGHDR, SFDVKD. The CDR3 has 16 residues. V lost 5 bases, J lost 0 bases, and 6 bases stayed unmatched. CDR3 in DNA: TGTGCCACCAGTGTGACAGGGGCATCGAGCACAGATACGCAGTATTTT. Translated, it gives CATSVTGASSTDTQYF.

The V gene is TRBV29-1, the J gene TRBJ2-3, with 8 bases aligning to TRBD1. CDR3 length: 14 residues. Per germline, CDR1 SQVTM and CDR2 ANQGSEA. Germline trimming cut 4 bases from V and 3 bases from J; bases unmatched to any gene: 6. CDR3 in amino acids: CSVGLDRGTDTQYF. The CDR3 DNA reads as TGCAGCGTTGGCCTTGACAGGGGAACAGATACGCAGTATTTT.

There are a few counts of this clonotype. This chain uses TRBV6-1 with TRBJ2-1; TRBD1 agrees at 7 bases. V lost 10 bases, J lost 7 bases, and 10 bases stayed unmatched. This CDR3 has 13 residues. Germline-derived CDR1 and CDR2 are MNHNS and SASEGT. CDR3 sequence reads: CAITGVLVNEQFF. The CDR3 nucleotides read TGTGCCATTACAGGGGTTTTAGTAAATGAGCAGTTCTTC.

This clonotype came up many times. The V gene is TRBV20-1, the J gene TRBJ2-2; perhaps TRBD2 as D (5 bases). V lost 0 bases to trimming and J lost 6 bases, with 8 bases between them. Germline V gives CDR1 DFQATT, CDR2 SNEGSKA (reference sequence). The CDR3 length is 13 residues. The DNA for the CDR3 is TGCAGTGCTAGAGATGTGGAGGCCGGGGAGCTGTTTTTT. It encodes CSARDVEAGELFF.

The CDR3 region has the DNA TGTGCCAGCAGTCTATGGTCGGATCAGCCCCAGCATTTT. Translation gives CASSLWSDQPQHF. The genes are TRBV27 and TRBJ1-5; D remains unclear. CDR3 length: 13 residues. The germline V gene encodes CDR1 MNHEY and CDR2 SMNVEV (reference sequence). The germline V and J ends were trimmed by 5 bases and 5 bases, with 10 bases remaining between them.

This clonotype was detected only a few times. Germline and junction disagree at one end, which may indicate a read error. The chain recombines TRBV20-1 with TRBJ2-5, with D tentatively TRBD2 (7 bases). The CDR3 loop spans 13 amino acids. Looked up from germline, CDR1 is DFQATT and CDR2 is SNEGSKA (reference sequence). The CDR3 region has the DNA TGCAGTGCCAGAGGGGGGGTCGCAGAGACCCAGTACTTC. As protein: CSARGGVAETQYF.

The sample holds many counts of this clonotype. J is TRBJ1-5 and V is TRBV7-9; 8 nucleotides agree with TRBD1. V was clipped by 8 bases and J by 4 bases; unmatched bases: 4. Per germline, CDR1 SEHNR and CDR2 FQNEAQ (reference sequence). The CDR3 runs 13 residues. CDR3 DNA: TGTGCCAGCGGACAGGGTGGTAATCAGCCCCAGCATTTT. It codes for CASGQGGNQPQHF.

The gene calls are TRBV6-5 and TRBJ2-1; tentatively, D is TRBD2 (5 bases). Germline values: CDR1 MNHEY, CDR2 SVGAGI. The V end lost 7 bases, the J end lost 9 bases, and 13 bases lay between the germline ends. This CDR3 has 12 residues. The CDR3 is CASTNTRSEQFF. The CDR3 DNA is TGTGCCAGCACTAACACTAGATCTGAGCAGTTCTTC.

V gene TRBV7-8 combines with J gene TRBJ2-2, with unresolved D. The CDR3 is made up of 15 amino acids. V lost 0 bases and J lost 4, with 9 bases in between. Germline V gene sequence: CDR1 SGHVS, CDR2 FQNEAQ. The CDR3 DNA reads TGTGCCAGCAGCTTAGCGGGTGGTACCACCGGGGAGCTGTTTTTT. It codes for CASSLAGGTTGELFF.

This clonotype appeared a few times. V is TRBV6-5 and J is TRBJ2-5; 9 bases match TRBD1. This CDR3 contains 11 residues. CDR1 MNHEY and CDR2 SVGAGI come from the germline V gene. Trimming took 5 bases from V and 12 from J; bases not matched to a gene: 4. CDR3 nucleotides: TGTGCCAGCAGTGTACAGGGGGCTGAGTACTTC. This gives the protein CASSVQGAEYF.

This clonotype was found a few times. The genes are TRBV29-1 and TRBJ2-5, with D possibly being TRBD1 (5 bases). Germline V CDR1 and CDR2: SQVTM, ANQGSEA. Trimming removed 3 bases from V and 4 bases from J, with 9 bases in between. The CDR3 extends over 12 amino acids. CDR3 sequence: CSVDSGRETQYF. The CDR3 DNA reads as TGCAGCGTTGATTCAGGGCGAGAGACCCAGTACTTC.

There are many counts of this clonotype. The V call is TRBV6-5, the J call TRBJ2-7; D call uncertain. Trimming removed 4 bases from V and 0 bases from J, with 16 bases in between. This CDR3 is built from 16 residues. CDR1 is MNHEY and CDR2 is SVGAGI in the germline V gene. CDR3 DNA sequence: TGTGCCAGCAGTTCAACCGCCTTTCAGCCCTCCTACGAGCAGTACTTC. Its translation: CASSSTAFQPSYEQYF.

This clonotype was seen ten or more times. The rearrangement uses TRBV29-1 and TRBJ2-1; possible D gene TRBD2, 5 bases. Germline CDR1 is SQVTM and CDR2 is ANQGSEA. Between the trimmed V and J ends, which lost 0 bases and 2 bases, there was a span of 11 bases. The CDR3 runs to 15 residues. The CDR3 DNA reads TGCAGCGTTGAAGAAAGGATGGGAGCCTACAATGAGCAGTTCTTC. Translated: CSVEERMGAYNEQFF.

Many counts were recorded for this clonotype. The rearrangement links TRBV7-9 to TRBJ1-2, with TRBD1 matching 9 bases. Germline CDR1 reads SEHNR; CDR2 reads FQNEAQ (reference sequence). CDR3 length: 13 residues. Trimming at V came to 5 bases and at J to 6 bases, leaving 4 bases not matched to a gene. CDR3 region: CASSGTGGDGYTF. CDR3 in DNA: TGTGCCAGCAGCGGCACAGGGGGCGATGGCTACACCTTC.

This clonotype was seen ten or more times. The chain recombines TRBV27 with TRBJ1-1; D uncertain. The CDR3 runs 14 residues. Germline CDR1 reads MNHEY; CDR2 reads SMNVEV (reference sequence). Trimming stripped 2 bases from V and 4 bases from J, with 11 bases between. The CDR3 is CASSLSTMTTEAFF. The CDR3 DNA reads TGTGCCAGCAGTTTAAGTACGATGACCACTGAAGCTTTCTTT.

The chain uses TRBV15 and TRBJ2-1; D may correspond to TRBD1 or TRBD2 (6 bases each). The germline gives CDR1 LNHNV, CDR2 YYDKDF (reference sequence). The germline V and J ends were trimmed by 1 base and 9 bases, with 10 bases remaining between them. The CDR3 covers 13 residues. The CDR3 protein is CATSRVTGAEQFF. The CDR3 DNA sequence: TGTGCCACCAGCAGAGTTACGGGGGCTGAGCAGTTCTTC.

This clonotype was seen repeatedly, ten times or more. This sequence joins TRBV7-8 and TRBJ1-1; 8 nucleotides line up with TRBD1. CDR1 and CDR2 (germline): SGHVS, FQNEAQ. V shed 5 bases, J shed 1 base, and the junction held 3 bases outside the gene matches. This CDR3 contains 14 residues. The CDR3 spells CASSAGTGNTEAFF. The CDR3, as DNA: TGTGCCAGCAGCGCCGGGACAGGGAACACTGAAGCTTTCTTT.

At least ten counts were recorded for this clonotype. V and J are TRBV5-1 and TRBJ2-5; 15 nucleotides match TRBD2. The germline V gene encodes CDR1 SGHRS and CDR2 YFSETQ. With V trimmed by 3 bases and J by 5 bases, 5 bases remained unmatched. This CDR3 has 16 amino acids. CDR3 residues: CASSSGTSGRMETQYF. The CDR3 DNA sequence: TGCGCCAGCAGCTCGGGGACTAGCGGGAGGATGGAGACCCAGTACTTC.

In its sample, this clonotype was seen many times. This chain links TRBV20-1 with TRBJ2-3, with D uncertain. The germline gives CDR1 DFQATT, CDR2 SNEGSKA (reference sequence). Between the trimmed V and J ends, which lost 3 bases and 6 bases, there was a span of 13 bases. This CDR3 comprises 13 residues. The CDR3 bases are TGCAGTGCTAGTCCATATTCACAGGATACGCAGTATTTT. Translation: CSASPYSQDTQYF.

This clonotype was detected only a few times. The gene calls are TRBV7-8 and TRBJ2-1; D may be TRBD1 (5 bases). The CDR3 loop spans 17 amino acids. V was pared by 3 bases and J by 4 bases, with 19 bases between. The germline V gene encodes CDR1 SGHVS and CDR2 FQNEAQ. The DNA for the CDR3 is TGTGCCAGCAGCTTGGGGCTTAGTGGAAGACAATACAATGAGCAGTTCTTC. Protein: CASSLGLSGRQYNEQFF.

This clonotype was detected ten times or more. The chain couples TRBV20-1 to TRBJ2-3; 7 nucleotides agree with TRBD2. The junction had 4 bases not matched to a gene; V was cut back by 3 bases and J by 1 base. Per germline, CDR1 DFQATT and CDR2 SNEGSKA (reference sequence). This CDR3 has 14 amino acids. The CDR3 region has the DNA TGCAGTGCTAGTGCGGGAGCGGGCACAGATACGCAGTATTTT. Encoded protein: CSASAGAGTDTQYF.

The V call is TRBV27, the J call TRBJ1-2; D call uncertain. The CDR3 extends over 15 amino acids. The germline V and J ends were trimmed by 1 base and 3 bases, with 12 bases remaining between them. The germline V gene has CDR1 MNHEY and CDR2 SMNVEV (reference sequence). CDR3 in amino acids: CASSLYPHGDYGYTF. CDR3 DNA sequence: TGTGCCAGCAGTTTATACCCCCACGGAGACTATGGCTACACCTTC.

This clonotype turned up a few times. The V gene is TRBV20-1, the J gene TRBJ2-7; possible D gene TRBD2, 6 bases. Germline V lookup: CDR1 DFQATT, CDR2 SNEGSKA (reference sequence). V lost 1 base, J lost 3 bases, and 16 bases lay in between. CDR3 length: 15 amino acids. CDR3 protein: CSARGGLPTVYEQYF. The CDR3 DNA reads TGCAGTGCTAGAGGCGGACTACCGACCGTCTACGAGCAGTACTTC.